Listed below are T cell receptor beta chains from one sample, sequenced in a study of OX40 agonist ivuxolimab in advanced cancers. Produced via immunoSEQ multiplex PCR; TCRdb's table is partial and in-frame only. The sample holds roughly 37,000 clones; around two thirds are singletons and the top ten take approximately 17%. Sample: CD4+ or CD8+ T cells sorted from blood, taken in a trial of the OX40 agonist ivuxolimab. These receptors were obtained from an adult with an advanced solid tumor such as melanoma, head and neck, liver or kidney cancer. Both conserved end residues are part of each CDR3. The order of the fields is clone size, V gene, J gene, D gene, CDR3 protein, CDR3 DNA. A D gene is named only where the DNA matches it firmly. Rows give clone size only sometimes, using once, few, many, or a class for an expanded clone.

size: -; V: TRBV19; J: TRBJ1-1; D: -; CDR3: CASSSRAGENTEAFF; DNA: TGTGCCAGTAGTTCAAGGGCAGGGGAAAACACTGAAGCTTTCTTT
size: -; V: TRBV7-8; J: TRBJ1-4; D: TRBD1; CDR3: CASSPGQGTNEKLFF; DNA: TGTGCCAGCAGCCCAGGACAGGGAACTAATGAAAAACTGTTTTTT
size: -; V: TRBV19; J: TRBJ1-1; D: TRBD1; CDR3: CASSGGQLYTEAFF; DNA: TGTGCCAGTAGTGGGGGACAGCTATACACTGAAGCTTTCTTT
size: -; V: TRBV5-4; J: TRBJ2-1; D: -; CDR3: CASSPSSYNEQFF; DNA: TGTGCCAGCAGCCCTAGCTCCTACAATGAGCAGTTCTTC
size: -; V: TRBV25-1; J: TRBJ2-5; D: -; CDR3: CASSSRETQYF; DNA: TGTGCCAGCAGTTCTAGGGAGACCCAGTACTTC
size: -; V: TRBV6-5; J: TRBJ2-2; D: -; CDR3: CASRGQSFTGELFF; DNA: TGTGCCAGCAGAGGGCAGAGTTTCACCGGGGAGCTGTTTTTT
size: few; V: TRBV11-2; J: TRBJ2-7; D: -; CDR3: CASSLVIGGAYEQYF; DNA: TGTGCCAGCAGCTTGGTAATAGGGGGGGCCTACGAGCAGTACTTC
size: -; V: TRBV6-5; J: TRBJ1-2; D: -; CDR3: CASSYSSGFYGYTF; DNA: TGTGCCAGCAGTTACTCGTCAGGGTTCTATGGCTACACCTTC
size: -; V: TRBV7-8; J: TRBJ2-3; D: -; CDR3: CASSSSGGTARYF; DNA: TGTGCCAGCAGCTCCTCTGGAGGTACCGCACGGTATTTT
size: -; V: TRBV28; J: TRBJ1-4; D: -; CDR3: CATWHTGKDEKLFF; DNA: TGTGCCACCTGGCACACGGGAAAGGATGAAAAACTGTTTTTT
size: -; V: TRBV19; J: TRBJ1-1; D: TRBD1; CDR3: CASSSTGVSNTEAFF; DNA: TGTGCCAGTAGTTCCACAGGGGTTTCGAACACTGAAGCTTTCTTT
size: -; V: TRBV9; J: TRBJ1-4; D: TRBD1; CDR3: CASSAREGAYEKLFF; DNA: TGTGCCAGCAGCGCCCGGGAGGGGGCGTATGAAAAACTGTTTTTT
size: -; V: TRBV5-1; J: TRBJ1-6; D: -; CDR3: CASSLDGVGSPLHF; DNA: TGCGCCAGCAGCTTGGACGGGGTGGGTTCACCCCTCCACTTT
size: -; V: TRBV9; J: TRBJ1-2; D: -; CDR3: CASSVRGDGYTF; DNA: TGTGCCAGCAGCGTACGTGGGGACGGCTACACCTTC
size: -; V: TRBV7-2; J: TRBJ2-5; D: -; CDR3: CASSPLGTQYF; DNA: TGTGCCAGCAGCCCACTTGGGACCCAGTACTTC
size: -; V: TRBV18; J: TRBJ2-1; D: TRBD1; CDR3: CASSPAGTGGNEQFF; DNA: TGTGCCAGCTCACCAGCGGGGACAGGGGGCAATGAGCAGTTCTTC
size: -; V: TRBV29-1; J: TRBJ2-1; D: TRBD2; CDR3: CSVEQAGVGNEQFF; DNA: TGCAGCGTTGAACAAGCGGGGGTGGGGAATGAGCAGTTCTTC
size: once; V: TRBV5-1; J: TRBJ1-1; D: -; CDR3: CASIGDTEAFF; DNA: TGCGCCAGTATTGGGGACACTGAAGCTTTCTTT
size: -; V: TRBV6-5; J: TRBJ2-2; D: TRBD1; CDR3: CASRTGETGELFF; DNA: TGTGCCAGCAGGACAGGGGAAACCGGGGAGCTGTTTTTT
size: -; V: TRBV7-2; J: TRBJ2-5; D: -; CDR3: CASSPRSLAEQETQYF; DNA: TGTGCCAGCAGCCCCCGCAGTTTGGCGGAACAAGAGACCCAGTACTTC
size: -; V: TRBV2; J: TRBJ2-3; D: -; CDR3: CASSDPGRTDTQYF; DNA: TGTGCCAGCAGTGACCCAGGGAGGACAGATACGCAGTATTTT
size: -; V: TRBV7-2; J: TRBJ2-1; D: -; CDR3: CASSFDRGIYNEQFF; DNA: TGTGCCAGCAGCTTTGACCGCGGGATCTACAATGAGCAGTTCTTC
size: -; V: TRBV6-6; J: TRBJ2-2; D: -; CDR3: CASRTLNTGELFF; DNA: TGTGCCAGCAGAACATTGAACACCGGGGAGCTGTTTTTT